Listed below are T cell receptor beta chains from one sample, sequenced in a study of human T cells and chemical hapten exposure. MiXCR was run by TCRdb on the 5' RACE reads, yielding one entry per CDR3 protein. Of some 150,000 distinct CDR3 sequences listed, about 4.3% are singletons. The origin of the receptors is a female donor in good health. The CDR3 runs from the conserved cysteine through the conserved F or W.

J gene: TRBJ1-2
V gene: TRBV29-1
CDR3 protein: CSVEDPGLGSYGYTF

J gene: TRBJ1-6
V gene: TRBV5-6
CDR3 protein: CASSPGQSGSYNSPLHF

J gene: TRBJ1-2
V gene: TRBV2
CDR3 protein: CASSSWDRRTYGYTF

J gene: TRBJ2-3
V gene: TRBV19
CDR3 protein: CASSPGLGGLYF

J gene: TRBJ2-7
V gene: TRBV4-2
CDR3 protein: CASSQDRATYEQYF

J gene: TRBJ2-7
V gene: TRBV7-8
CDR3 protein: CARATTGKAYEQYF

J gene: TRBJ2-3
V gene: TRBV3-1
CDR3 protein: CARTLRVSGGPDTQYF

J gene: TRBJ2-5
V gene: TRBV5-1
CDR3 protein: CASSLGLAGAQEETQYF

J gene: TRBJ1-1
V gene: TRBV18
CDR3 protein: CASSPPAGMNTEAFF

J gene: TRBJ2-3
V gene: TRBV5-1
CDR3 protein: CASSFGDSSTDTQYF

J gene: TRBJ1-5
V gene: TRBV7-2
CDR3 protein: CASSLYHQPQHF

J gene: TRBJ2-4
V gene: TRBV7-9
CDR3 protein: CASSFDNMGVLHKNIQYF

J gene: TRBJ2-5
V gene: TRBV7-9
CDR3 protein: CASSLVLLQETQYF

J gene: TRBJ1-6
V gene: TRBV4-1
CDR3 protein: CASSHIPGASYSPLHF

J gene: TRBJ1-5
V gene: TRBV5-1
CDR3 protein: CASSSTGGEGQPQHF

J gene: TRBJ1-1
V gene: TRBV7-9
CDR3 protein: CASSLIRARNTEAFF

J gene: TRBJ2-7
V gene: TRBV4-2
CDR3 protein: CASSQARGSGTDEQYF

J gene: TRBJ1-5
V gene: TRBV7-2
CDR3 protein: CASSPQGGQGGQPQHF

J gene: TRBJ1-1
V gene: TRBV21-1
CDR3 protein: CASSKDETGEAFF

J gene: TRBJ2-1
V gene: TRBV7-2
CDR3 protein: CASSPPGPRYNEQFF

J gene: TRBJ2-5
V gene: TRBV4-3
CDR3 protein: CASSRLAGGVEAQYF

J gene: TRBJ2-7
V gene: TRBV6-2/TRBV6-3
CDR3 protein: CASSPLESYEQYF

J gene: TRBJ2-5
V gene: TRBV7-9
CDR3 protein: CASSLGGWQETQYF

J gene: TRBJ2-2
V gene: TRBV20-1
CDR3 protein: CSARDQGNTGELFF

J gene: TRBJ1-1
V gene: TRBV20-1
CDR3 protein: CSASNRANTEAFF

J gene: TRBJ2-6
V gene: TRBV6-1
CDR3 protein: CASSKDPTGANVLTF

J gene: TRBJ2-1
V gene: TRBV5-6
CDR3 protein: CASSAWRLSYNEQFF

J gene: TRBJ1-5
V gene: TRBV6-1
CDR3 protein: CASRGGGQSDQPQHF

J gene: TRBJ1-4
V gene: TRBV3-1
CDR3 protein: CASSQDLKWGRGVEKLFF

J gene: TRBJ2-3
V gene: TRBV11-1
CDR3 protein: CASSLDLGPRGDTQYF

J gene: TRBJ1-3
V gene: TRBV7-2
CDR3 protein: CASSLGQGIWDTIYF

J gene: TRBJ2-1
V gene: TRBV3-1
CDR3 protein: CASSHWDRSYNEQFF

J gene: TRBJ1-1
V gene: TRBV6-6
CDR3 protein: CASSYVNLAGQGDTEAFF

J gene: TRBJ2-3
V gene: TRBV5-1
CDR3 protein: CASSSDSYPTDTQYF